The TCR beta chain under discussion was sequenced for a study of cytomegalovirus exposure and HLA in healthy donors. The PCR employed 60 Vbeta primers together with 13 Jbeta primers. The assay was immunoSEQ multiplex PCR, and TCRdb's table has in-frame clones only and misses some. Of approximately 130,000 clones listed, 70% to 75% are singletons. Between the trimmed V and J ends, which lost 1 base and 2 bases, there was a span of 7 bases. The germline gives CDR1 LGHNA, CDR2 YSLEER. The CDR3 spans 14 residues. For this clone: Its specificity is not known.

Whole-study findings and limits: 87-base-pair reads could not separate some V segments, including TRBV6-2 and TRBV6-3. Later analysis identified a missense DCLRE1C variant that was linked to TCR beta V- and J-gene trimming. Some TCR beta chains (approximately 180 of them) were listed as cytomegalovirus-associated.

V and J are TRBV4-3 and TRBJ2-3, with D perhaps TRBD1 (5 bases). The sequence came from a man aged 30 to 39 in good health and CMV-seronegative. Sequencing was done on a sample of PBMCs. For the CDR3, the DNA is TGCGCCAGCAGCCAAGCAGGGTTCACAGATACGCAGTATTTT. Its protein product is CASSQAGFTDTQYF.